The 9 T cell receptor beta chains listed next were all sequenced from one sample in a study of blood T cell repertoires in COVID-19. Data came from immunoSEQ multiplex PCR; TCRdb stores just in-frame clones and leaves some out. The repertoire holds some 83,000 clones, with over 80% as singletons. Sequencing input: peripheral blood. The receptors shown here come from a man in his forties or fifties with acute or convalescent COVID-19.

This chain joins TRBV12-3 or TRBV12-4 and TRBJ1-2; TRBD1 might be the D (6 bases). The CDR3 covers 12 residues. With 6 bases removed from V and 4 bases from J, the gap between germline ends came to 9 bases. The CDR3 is CASSRTVYGYTF. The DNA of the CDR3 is TGTGCCAGCAGCCGGACAGTCTATGGCTACACCTTC.

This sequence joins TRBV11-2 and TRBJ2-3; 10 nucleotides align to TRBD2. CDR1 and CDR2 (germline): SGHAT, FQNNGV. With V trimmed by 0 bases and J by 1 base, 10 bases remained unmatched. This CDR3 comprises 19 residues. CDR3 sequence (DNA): TGTGCCAGCAGCTTAGATTGGAGCGGGGGGGCCCTTGGCACAGATACGCAGTATTTT. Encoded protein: CASSLDWSGGALGTDTQYF.

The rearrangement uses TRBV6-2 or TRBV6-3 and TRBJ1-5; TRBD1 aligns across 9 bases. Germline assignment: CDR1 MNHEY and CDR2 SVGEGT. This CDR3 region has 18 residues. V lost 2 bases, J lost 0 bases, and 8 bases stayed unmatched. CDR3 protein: CASSYRRDREYSNQPQHF. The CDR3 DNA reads TGTGCCAGCAGTTACAGGAGGGACAGGGAGTATAGCAATCAGCCCCAGCATTTT.

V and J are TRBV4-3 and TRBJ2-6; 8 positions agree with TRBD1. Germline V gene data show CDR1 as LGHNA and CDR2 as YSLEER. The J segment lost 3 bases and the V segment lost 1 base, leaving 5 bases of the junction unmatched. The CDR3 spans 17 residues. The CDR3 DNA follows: TGCGCCAGCAGCCAAGTGCAGGGGGCAGGTGGGGCCAACGTCCTGACTTTC. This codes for CASSQVQGAGGANVLTF.

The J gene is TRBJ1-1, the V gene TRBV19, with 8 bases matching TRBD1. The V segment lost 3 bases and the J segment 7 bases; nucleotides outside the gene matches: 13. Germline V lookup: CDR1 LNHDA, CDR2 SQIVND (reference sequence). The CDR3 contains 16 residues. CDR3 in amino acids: CASSIGARGLFGEAFF. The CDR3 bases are TGTGCCAGTAGTATTGGGGCCAGGGGGCTTTTCGGTGAAGCTTTCTTT.

In DNA form, the CDR3 reads TGTGCCAGCAGCTTGGGTCTCAGCCAAGAGACCCAGTACTTC. This codes for CASSLGLSQETQYF. The chain has TRBV5-4 and TRBJ2-5; D not resolved. With 0 bases removed from V and 1 base from J, the gap between germline ends came to 7 bases. This CDR3 has 14 residues. The V gene's germline CDR1 is SGHNT and CDR2 YYREEE (reference sequence).

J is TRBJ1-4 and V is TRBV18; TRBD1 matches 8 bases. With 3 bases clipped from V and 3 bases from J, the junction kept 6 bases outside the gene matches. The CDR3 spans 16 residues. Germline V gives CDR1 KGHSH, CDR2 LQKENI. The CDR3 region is CASSPTTGEANEKLFF. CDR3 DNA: TGTGCCAGCTCACCCACGACAGGGGAGGCTAATGAAAAACTGTTTTTT.

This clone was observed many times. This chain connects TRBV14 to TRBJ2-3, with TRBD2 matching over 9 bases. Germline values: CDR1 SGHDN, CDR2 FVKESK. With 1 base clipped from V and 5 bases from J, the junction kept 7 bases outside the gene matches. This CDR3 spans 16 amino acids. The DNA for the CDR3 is TGTGCCAGCAGCCAAGGCCTAGCGGGGAGGGGAGATACGCAGTATTTT. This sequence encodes CASSQGLAGRGDTQYF. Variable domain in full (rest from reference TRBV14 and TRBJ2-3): EAGVTQFPSHSVIEKGQTVTLRCDPISGHDNLYWYRRVMGKEIKFLLHFVKESKQDESGMPNNRFLAERTGGTYSTLKVQPAELEDSGVYFCASSQGLAGRGDTQYFGPGTRLTVL.

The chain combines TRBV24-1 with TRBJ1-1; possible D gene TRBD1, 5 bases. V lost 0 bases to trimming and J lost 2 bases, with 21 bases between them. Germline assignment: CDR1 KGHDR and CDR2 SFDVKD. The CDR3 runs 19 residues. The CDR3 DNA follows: TGTGCCACCAGTGATTTGCCTTCCGGGACTTTGGAAGTCAACACTGAAGCTTTCTTT. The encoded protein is CATSDLPSGTLEVNTEAFF.